Listed here are 29 T cell receptor beta chains from one sample, sequenced in a study of OX40 agonist ivuxolimab in advanced cancers. TCRdb's table, derived via immunoSEQ multiplex PCR, lists solely in-frame clones and lacks some. The profile shows about 65,000 clones, about nine tenths of them singletons. The material sequenced was CD4+ or CD8+ T cells sorted from blood, taken in a trial of the OX40 agonist ivuxolimab. These receptors originate from an adult with an advanced solid tumor such as melanoma, head and neck, liver or kidney cancer.

The rearrangement links TRBV19 to TRBJ1-2; 10 nucleotides match TRBD1. The trim removed 5 bases at V and 3 bases at J, leaving 6 bases unmatched. The length of the CDR3 is 15 residues. Germline assignment: CDR1 LNHDA and CDR2 SQIVND (reference sequence). Here the CDR3 DNA reads TGTGCCAGTAGTGCTGACAGGGGGCTTGACTATGGCTACACCTTC. This sequence encodes CASSADRGLDYGYTF.

This chain joins TRBV10-3 and TRBJ2-3, with TRBD2 identical over 10 bases. Trimming removed 0 bases from V and 2 bases from J; junction bases left unmatched: 5. The CDR3 has 17 amino acids. Germline V CDR1 and CDR2: ENHRY, SYGVKD. The DNA for the CDR3 is TGTGCCATCAGTGAGTCGGCTAGCGGGGGCCTCACAGATACGCAGTATTTT. It translates to CAISESASGGLTDTQYF.

CDR3 sequence (DNA): TGTGCCAGCACTGCGGGGACGTACGAGCAGTACTTC. The encoded protein is CASTAGTYEQYF. The V and J genes are TRBV6-5 and TRBJ2-7, with a possible D match to TRBD2 (6 bases). Trimming pared 7 bases from V and 4 bases from J, leaving 11 bases between. CDR3 size: 12 residues. Germline V gene sequence: CDR1 MNHEY, CDR2 SVGAGI.

The J gene is TRBJ1-1, the V gene TRBV30; D perhaps matches TRBD1 (6 bases). CDR1 GTSNPN and CDR2 SVGIG come from the germline V gene (reference sequence). CDR3 length: 15 residues. With 2 bases removed from V and 3 bases from J, the gap between germline ends came to 16 bases. The CDR3 sequence: CAWSTRGYRDTEAFF. The DNA of the CDR3 is TGTGCCTGGAGTACCCGGGGGTACAGGGACACTGAAGCTTTCTTT.

V is TRBV4-1 and J is TRBJ1-3, with no clear D. Germline-derived CDR1 and CDR2 are MGHRA and YSYEKL. The V end lost 0 bases, the J end lost 3 bases, and 9 bases lay between the germline ends. The CDR3 covers 15 residues. The CDR3 DNA reads TGCGCCAGCAGCCAAGATCCGGGTTTTGGAAACACCATATATTTT. Translating it yields CASSQDPGFGNTIYF.

V gene TRBV5-1 combines with J gene TRBJ2-7; no clear D gene. CDR3 length equals 14 residues. Germline V gene lookup returns CDR1 SGHRS and CDR2 YFSETQ. Trimming cost V 4 bases and J 0 bases, with 11 bases left between them. The CDR3 protein is CASSPGPSSYEQYF. DNA for the CDR3: TGCGCCAGCAGCCCCGGTCCCAGCTCCTACGAGCAGTACTTC.

The chain combines TRBV6-1 with TRBJ1-1; 8 bases align to TRBD1. The CDR3 is 15 amino acids. Trimming at V came to 3 bases and at J to 6 bases, leaving 9 bases not matched to a gene. Germline CDR1 reads MNHNS; CDR2 reads SASEGT. The CDR3 DNA reads TGTGCCAGCAGTGACAGAGGACAGGGTCAGCCTGAAGCTTTCTTT. This translates into CASSDRGQGQPEAFF.

This clone has a handful of counts. V is TRBV30 and J is TRBJ1-1; 9 bases are shared with TRBD1. Germline V CDR1 and CDR2: GTSNPN, SVGIG (reference sequence). The CDR3 sequence is 13 residues long. The J segment lost 10 bases and the V segment lost 1 base, leaving 7 bases of the junction unmatched. As DNA, the CDR3 is TGTGCCTGGAGTGGGACAGGGGACAGAGCAGCTTTCTTT. Translating gives CAWSGTGDRAAFF.

J is TRBJ2-3 and V is TRBV7-9, with D perhaps matching TRBD2 (7 bases). V was pared by 3 bases and J by 5 bases, with 12 bases between. Looked up from germline, CDR1 is SEHNR and CDR2 is FQNEAQ (reference sequence). The CDR3 sequence is 14 residues long. The CDR3 bases are TGTGCCAGCAGCTTCGAGGGGGGGAGAGATACGCAGTATTTT. Translation: CASSFEGGRDTQYF.

CDR3 protein: CASSPGTGWGGDTQYF. The DNA of the CDR3 is TGTGCCAGCAGTCCCGGGACAGGGTGGGGAGGGGATACGCAGTATTTT. The chain has TRBV5-4 and TRBJ2-3; TRBD1 aligns across 9 bases. CDR1 is SGHNT and CDR2 is YYREEE in the germline V gene (reference sequence). The CDR3 consists of 16 residues. V was clipped by 5 bases and J by 6 bases; unmatched bases: 13.

V and J are TRBV2 and TRBJ1-5, with TRBD1 identical over 9 bases. J gave up 5 bases and V 1 base, and 3 bases lay outside the gene matches. The CDR3 length is 15 residues. In germline, CDR1 is SNHLY, CDR2 FYNNEI. CDR3 region: CASSEGGTGYQPQHF. As DNA, the CDR3 is TGTGCCAGCAGTGAAGGGGGGACAGGGTATCAGCCCCAGCATTTT.

The V and J genes are TRBV7-8 and TRBJ2-7; D is ambiguous. The CDR3 covers 11 residues. The germline V gene encodes CDR1 SGHVS and CDR2 FQNEAQ. Trimming left V 4 bases short and J 2 bases short, with 3 bases between. The CDR3 coding sequence is TGTGCCAGCAGCTCAACCTACGAGCAGTACTTC. Protein: CASSSTYEQYF. The full variable domain, its missing parts supplied by reference TRBV7-8 and TRBJ2-7, is GAGVSQSPRYKVAKRGQDVALRCDPISGHVSLFWYQQALGQGPEFLTYFQNEAQLDKSGLPSDRFFAERPEGSVSTLKIQRTQQEDSAVYLCASSSTYEQYFGPGTRLTVT.

This chain links TRBV9 with TRBJ1-6; TRBD1 is a possible D gene (6 bases). Germline values: CDR1 SGDLS, CDR2 YYNGEE. The CDR3 runs 14 residues. V was cut by 5 bases and J by 10 bases, with 16 bases left in between. DNA for the CDR3: TGTGCCAGCAGGGACAGAGAGGGTCGGTCACCCCTCCACTTT. Residues: CASRDREGRSPLHF.

The CDR3 bases are TGTGCCAGCAGTTCCCCGGCCGGGGAGAAAGGCTACACCTTC. Encoded protein: CASSSPAGEKGYTF. The chain combines TRBV27 with TRBJ1-2; D gene unclear. This CDR3 contains 14 residues. V was pared by 4 bases and J by 8 bases, with 17 bases between. Germline CDR1 is MNHEY and CDR2 is SMNVEV (reference sequence).

For the CDR3, the DNA is TGTGCCAGCAGCTTAACCGGGACAGGGGGCACGTCGGGTGGCTACACCTTC. This codes for CASSLTGTGGTSGGYTF. This chain connects TRBV7-2 to TRBJ1-2; 12 bases are a match to TRBD1. J lost 7 bases, V lost 2 bases, and 11 bases had no gene match. The length of the CDR3 is 17 residues. In germline, CDR1 is SGHTA, CDR2 FQGNSA.

The rearrangement joins TRBV7-8 to TRBJ1-6, with 7 bases lining up with TRBD1. V gave up 2 bases and J gave up 6 bases; unmatched junction bases: 10. Germline V gene sequence: CDR1 SGHVS, CDR2 FQNEAQ. The CDR3 is 17 amino acids. CDR3 DNA: TGTGCCAGCAGCTTATTCGTAGGGGGCAGCAGTAATTCACCCCTCCACTTT. It codes for CASSLFVGGSSNSPLHF.

This chain links TRBV19 with TRBJ2-1, with 11 bases lining up with TRBD2. Germline CDR1 LNHDA, CDR2 SQIVND (reference sequence). V dropped 2 bases and J dropped 9; count of bases not matched to a gene: 0. This CDR3 has 13 residues. The CDR3 region has the DNA TGTGCCAGTAGTATACTAGCGGGGGGTGAGCAGTTCTTC. Amino acids: CASSILAGGEQFF.

The chain recombines TRBV6-6 with TRBJ1-2; no reliable D call. V lost 0 bases and J 8 bases, leaving 13 bases between the germline ends. Germline CDR1 reads MNHNY; CDR2 reads SVGAGI (reference sequence). The CDR3 sequence is 14 residues long. CDR3 sequence reads: CASSYSSRVGGYTF. The CDR3, as DNA: TGTGCCAGCAGTTACTCGAGTCGGGTCGGGGGCTACACCTTC.

The chain employs TRBV5-1 and TRBJ2-7; D is unclear. Between the trimmed V and J ends, which lost 0 bases and 4 bases, there was a span of 5 bases. CDR3 length: 12 residues. Per germline, CDR1 SGHRS and CDR2 YFSETQ. CDR3 sequence: CASSLDRYEQYF. The DNA of the CDR3 is TGCGCCAGCAGCTTGGACAGATACGAGCAGTACTTC.

The V gene is TRBV5-1, the J gene TRBJ1-6, with D hard to call. V dropped 0 bases and J dropped 8 bases, with 6 bases sitting between them. The germline gives CDR1 SGHRS, CDR2 YFSETQ. This CDR3 spans 13 amino acids. CDR3 sequence: CASSLDPDSPLHF. Written as DNA, the CDR3 is TGCGCCAGCAGCTTGGACCCGGATTCACCCCTCCACTTT.

J is TRBJ2-2 and V is TRBV11-3; 8 bases match TRBD2. Germline V gene lookup returns CDR1 SGHNT and CDR2 YENEEA. The V and J ends lost 3 bases and 5 bases, in that order; junction bases with no gene match: 8. This CDR3 has 16 amino acids. In nucleotides, the CDR3 is TGTGCCAGCAGCTTGTCGCCGACTAGCGATACCGGGGAGCTGTTTTTT. This sequence encodes CASSLSPTSDTGELFF.

The rearrangement links TRBV27 to TRBJ2-7; D unclear. Trimming pared 1 base from V and 1 base from J, leaving 8 bases between. This CDR3 is 14 amino acids long. Germline V lookup: CDR1 MNHEY, CDR2 SMNVEV (reference sequence). The CDR3 here is CASSLYGKSYEQYF. The CDR3 DNA reads TGTGCCAGCAGTTTATATGGCAAATCCTACGAGCAGTACTTC.

J is TRBJ2-7 and V is TRBV5-1; D remains unclear. V lost 0 bases to trimming and J lost 6 bases, with 7 bases between them. Germline CDR1 and CDR2: SGHRS and YFSETQ. The CDR3 consists of 12 residues. The CDR3 reads CASSLVAREQYF. DNA of the CDR3: TGCGCCAGCAGCTTGGTTGCGCGCGAGCAGTACTTC.

This chain joins TRBV2 and TRBJ1-5, with D possibly being TRBD1 (6 bases). Germline CDR1 is SNHLY and CDR2 is FYNNEI. The CDR3 spans 12 residues. The ends were cut back, 6 bases at V and 7 bases at J, with 10 bases in the middle. In DNA, the CDR3 is TGTGCCAGCAGGGGGGGGGCACAGCCCCAGCATTTT. It is translated as CASRGGAQPQHF.

This sequence joins TRBV12-5 and TRBJ2-1; possibly TRBD1 for D (5 bases). Germline CDR1 LGHNT, CDR2 FRNRAP. Trimming removed 3 bases at V and 7 bases at J, with 13 bases between. The CDR3 is 14 residues long. CDR3 sequence: CASGLRLKGNEQFF. Here the CDR3 DNA reads TGTGCTAGTGGTTTAAGGCTTAAGGGGAATGAGCAGTTCTTC.

V usage is TRBV6-5 and J usage is TRBJ2-7; the match to TRBD1 covers 7 bases. The CDR3 spans 15 residues. Germline lookup yields CDR1 MNHEY and CDR2 SVGAGI. The V segment lost 4 bases and the J segment 7 bases; nucleotides outside the gene matches: 13. The CDR3 sequence is CASSLLGQLTGEQYF. CDR3 in DNA: TGTGCCAGCAGTTTACTGGGACAGCTAACGGGAGAGCAGTACTTC.

The J gene is TRBJ2-3, the V gene TRBV19; D is ambiguous. Trimming left V 5 bases short and J 4 bases short, with 10 bases between. Looked up from germline, CDR1 is LNHDA and CDR2 is SQIVND (reference sequence). The CDR3 totals 13 residues. The CDR3 region has the DNA TGTGCCAGTAGTTCCCGCGCCCCAGATACGCAGTATTTT. This gives the protein CASSSRAPDTQYF.

CDR3: CASSASQGGGYNEQFF. Here the CDR3 DNA reads TGTGCCAGCAGCGCCTCCCAGGGCGGGGGGTACAATGAGCAGTTCTTC. The J gene is TRBJ2-1, the V gene TRBV7-2; TRBD2 matches 8 bases. The CDR3 is 16 residues long. Losses at the gene ends were 5 bases for V and 4 bases for J; bases not matched to a gene: 10. Germline loops: CDR1 SGHTA, CDR2 FQGNSA.

The sample holds one count of this clone. The rearrangement joins TRBV7-9 to TRBJ2-7, with TRBD2 matching 7 bases. V gave up 5 bases and J gave up 4 bases; unmatched junction bases: 8. Per the germline V gene, CDR1 is SEHNR and CDR2 is FQNEAQ (reference sequence). This CDR3 contains 14 residues. CDR3 loop: CASSPLTSRYEQYF. The CDR3 DNA is TGTGCCAGCAGCCCCTTGACTAGCCGGTACGAGCAGTACTTC.